This T cell receptor (beta chain) was sequenced during a study of PD-L1 blockade in urothelial cancer. Study context: Beginning at some point between 2013 and 2014, patients received atezolizumab, given as 1,200 mg intravenously every 3 weeks. Study-wide points: Durable benefit accompanied greater 3-week expansion of tumor-associated blood clones.

As for time point: peripheral blood 6 weeks after treatment start. Each PCR contained spiked-in synthetic TCR analog templates. Some clones are missing from TCRdb's copy, which holds only in-frame ones; the method was immunoSEQ multiplex PCR. In the table there are just over 35,000 clones, approximately 88% of which are singletons. The trim removed 1 base at V and 1 base at J, leaving 8 bases unmatched. CDR3 size: 17 residues. Germline-derived CDR1 and CDR2 are SGDLS and YYNGEE. This clone appeared once. Its antigen is as yet unknown. The sequences come from PBMCs, collected around atezolizumab (anti-PD-L1) treatment. This receptor was obtained from a man aged 35 to 55 with urothelial cancer. The chain employs TRBV9 and TRBJ1-1; 9 bases match TRBD1. CDR3 loop: CASSVSGTGFGNTEAFF. The DNA of the CDR3 is TGTGCCAGCAGCGTATCCGGGACAGGGTTCGGGAACACTGAAGCTTTCTTT. Drawing the rest from reference TRBV9 and TRBJ1-1, the complete variable domain is DSGVTQTPKHLITATGQRVTLRCSPRSGDLSVYWYQQSLDQGLQFLIQYYNGEERAKGNILERFSAQQFPDLHSELNLSSLELGDSALYFCASSVSGTGFGNTEAFFGQGTRLTVV.